What follows describes a single T cell receptor (beta chain). Its antigen specificity is not known. No base quality values were provided; no much bigger clone lies one nucleotide off. The record originates from a study of control samples from healthy donors and cancer patients (dated by TCRdb to the early 2020s). Looking up the germline V gene (reference sequence) yields CDR1 LNHDA and CDR2 SQIVND. Spanning cysteine to phenylalanine, the CDR3 consists of 13 amino acids. The sequence is cut down to CDR3 DNA, 39 bases in frame from base 1. Trimming costs V 3 bases and J 8 bases, and their ends lie 13 bases apart. Library preparation used the immunoSEQ multiplex PCR assay. The table was pulled from immuneACCESS by TCRdb, which kept in-frame rearrangements only. Such tables lose some clones; where checked, under half of the loss comes from unresolved V genes, and the rest has no known cause. The sample has about 120,000 clones on record, more than 70% of them singletons. The ten top clones hold roughly 40% of the sample.

The sequence came from a man aged 50-60 years in good health. The V and J genes are TRBV19 and TRBJ1-1, and possibly TRBD1, on 6 matching bases. Sequenced: blood. The CDR3 is CASSIQPGAEAFF. The nucleotide sequence is given as TGTGCCAGTAGTATCCAACCAGGGGCCGAAGCTTTCTTT.